The 10 T cell receptor beta chains below all came from one sample that was sequenced in a study of T cell repertoires in cytomegalovirus infection. MiXCR, applied by TCRdb to the reads, yields one record per CDR3 protein. The table lists approximately 150,000 distinct CDR3 sequences, roughly 15% of them singletons. Sequenced: CD8+ T cells from PBMCs. These receptors all stem from a human donor in good health (CMV status not recorded). Some clones in this sample may be carry-over from other donors' samples.

V and J are TRBV7-6 and TRBJ2-7, with D tentatively TRBD1 (6 bases). The CDR3 loop spans 14 amino acids. Trimming left V 3 bases short and J 7 bases short, with 16 bases between. Germline assignment: CDR1 SGHVS and CDR2 FNYEAQ. The chain's CDR3 is CASSLDPGAEEQYF. CDR3 nucleotide sequence: TGTGCCAGCAGCTTGGACCCAGGGGCGGAGGAGCAGTACTTC.

The rearrangement links TRBV20-1 to TRBJ2-1; 11 positions match TRBD2. The trim removed 1 base at V and 7 bases at J, leaving 0 bases unmatched. The CDR3 totals 13 residues. Germline lookup yields CDR1 DFQATT and CDR2 SNEGSKA (reference sequence). CDR3 sequence reads: CSARGLAGNEQFF. The CDR3, as DNA: TGCAGTGCTAGAGGACTAGCGGGAAATGAGCAGTTCTTC.

The V gene is TRBV14, the J gene TRBJ2-1, with D possibly TRBD2 on 5 matching bases. Germline loops: CDR1 SGHDN, CDR2 FVKESK. This CDR3 spans 15 amino acids. V dropped 4 bases and J dropped 6 bases, with 16 bases sitting between them. The CDR3 region has the DNA TGTGCCAGCAGCCTTTACGACGGGGTGTTCAATGAGCAGTTCTTC. Translation: CASSLYDGVFNEQFF.

This rearrangement joins TRBV7-6 to TRBJ1-2; D is ambiguous. The CDR3 runs 17 residues. Germline assignment: CDR1 SGHVS and CDR2 FNYEAQ. V lost 1 base, J lost 2 bases, and 17 bases lay in between. CDR3 protein: CASSLGRRPTGNYGYTF. As DNA, the CDR3 is TGTGCCAGCAGCTTAGGCCGACGGCCCACTGGGAACTATGGCTACACCTTC. Full variable domain (remainder filled in from reference TRBV7-6 and TRBJ1-2): GAGVSQSPRYKVTKRGQDVALRCDPISGHVSLYWYRQALGQGPEFLTYFNYEAQQDKSGLPNDRFSAERPEGSISTLTIQRTEQRDSAMYRCASSLGRRPTGNYGYTFGSGTRLTVV.

By proportion, this clonotype is medium-sized (0.01 to 0.1%). The J gene is TRBJ2-5, the V gene TRBV5-1; 7 bases match TRBD1. J was trimmed by 1 base and V by 4 bases; bases with no gene match: 4. Germline CDR1 and CDR2: SGHRS and YFSETQ. The CDR3 has 14 residues. The CDR3 coding sequence is TGCGCCAGCAGCGAGGGACAGCTCCAAGAGACCCAGTACTTC. Translated, it gives CASSEGQLQETQYF.

This chain connects TRBV6-5 to TRBJ2-7, with a possible D match to TRBD2 (5 bases). Germline values: CDR1 MNHEY, CDR2 SVGAGI. This CDR3 has 15 amino acids. Trimming pared 4 bases from V and 0 bases from J, leaving 13 bases between. The CDR3 region is CASSSADSSSYEQYF. The CDR3 coding sequence is TGTGCCAGCAGTTCAGCGGACTCTAGCTCCTACGAGCAGTACTTC.

This clonotype has only a few counts. The V gene is TRBV7-9, the J gene TRBJ1-5; TRBD1 is a possible D gene (6 bases). The CDR3 extends over 14 amino acids. V gave up 4 bases and J gave up 6 bases, with 13 bases separating them. Germline CDR1 and CDR2: SEHNR and FQNEAQ (reference sequence). The CDR3 region is CASSSPTDSQPQHF. For the CDR3, the DNA is TGTGCCAGCAGCTCACCCACGGACAGTCAGCCCCAGCATTTT.

There are a few counts of this clonotype. This chain links TRBV10-3 with TRBJ2-1, with 7 nucleotides matching TRBD2. This CDR3 has 11 amino acids. The germline V gene encodes CDR1 ENHRY and CDR2 SYGVKD. V shed 8 bases, J shed 7 bases, and the junction held 2 bases outside the gene matches. The DNA of the CDR3 is TGTGCCATCGGGGGGGGGAATGAGCAGTTCTTC. Protein sequence: CAIGGGNEQFF.

The rearrangement uses TRBV15 and TRBJ2-7; D unresolved. V dropped 2 bases and J dropped 2 bases, with 7 bases sitting between them. CDR1 LNHNV and CDR2 YYDKDF come from the germline V gene (reference sequence). This CDR3 is 13 amino acids long. The CDR3 region is CATSRKEAYEQYF. CDR3 sequence (DNA): TGTGCCACCAGCAGAAAGGAAGCCTACGAGCAGTACTTC.

This clonotype came up a few times. The genes are TRBV28 and TRBJ2-7; D perhaps matches TRBD2 (6 bases). This CDR3 contains 12 residues. The ends were cut back, 8 bases at V and 3 bases at J, with 11 bases in the middle. In germline, CDR1 is MDHEN, CDR2 SYDVKM. The CDR3 coding sequence is TGTGCCAGCCGGACGGGACTCTACGAGCAGTACTTC. Its protein is CASRTGLYEQYF.